The entry that follows covers one T cell receptor beta chain sequence. Original data processing: Reference gene primer amplification yielded estimated nucleated cell counts. TCRdb keeps only in-frame clones here, not all; method: immunoSEQ multiplex PCR. V and J calls and clone size follow that table, whereas D and trimming were derived from the DNA. The sample includes around 300,000 clones, about 89% seen only once; the top ten take approximately 5%. The CDR3 length is 15 residues. V was pared by 3 bases and J by 8 bases, with 12 bases of the junction left unmatched. Germline CDR1 SGHRS, CDR2 YFSETQ. The sample comes from a study of blood T cell repertoires in COVID-19. Study-wide background: Researchers got acute and convalescent COVID-19 samples from the United States, Italy and Spain.

This sequence originates from a woman aged 25 to 39 who had recovered from COVID-19. This chain uses TRBV5-1 with TRBJ1-2; the match to TRBD1 covers 8 bases. The sequenced sample consisted of PBMCs or T cells enriched from blood (not recorded which). The CDR3 DNA is TGCGCCAGCAGCTCGGGGACAGGTGGTACAAGAGGCTACACCTTC. Translated: CASSSGTGGTRGYTF.